These T cell receptor beta chains were read from a single sample in a study of cytomegalovirus exposure and HLA in healthy donors. Here immunoSEQ multiplex PCR was the method, and the copy in TCRdb shows in-frame clones only, minus some. The sample records some 140,000 clones, roughly 78% being singletons. The specimen was PBMCs. The receptors here all came from a man aged 40-50 years in good health and CMV-seropositive. CDR3s include the opening cysteine and the closing phenylalanine or tryptophan. Not all rows give a size; the values are once, few, many and, for expanded clones, a class.

>TRBJ1-2|TRBV27|few
CASSPGGQVYGYTF
>TRBJ2-7|TRBV23-1|.
CASSQWRPGQGGLAGGCEQYF
>TRBJ2-1|TRBV2|.
CASSPASGYNEQFF
>TRBJ2-7|TRBV25-1|few
CATRTSGSYEQYF
>TRBJ2-2|TRBV7-8|.
CASSYRVDGELFF
>TRBJ1-4|TRBV19|.
CASSRQHHNEKLFF
>TRBJ1-6|TRBV18|.
CASSPVVRGSSYNSPLHF
>TRBJ2-1|TRBV5-1|once
CASSLGGTGNNEQFF
>TRBJ2-5|TRBV7-2|.
CASSSGGAFLETQYF
>TRBJ2-7|TRBV4-1|.
CASSPGLGTTYEQYF
>TRBJ2-6|TRBV19|.
CASTNSYSGANVLTF
>TRBJ1-3|TRBV19|.
CASSVQGFSGNTIYF
>TRBJ2-7|TRBV6-5|.
CASSRTRYEQYF
>TRBJ1-5|TRBV6-1|.
CASSDNKSNQPQHF
>TRBJ2-5|TRBV5-8|.
CASRSRGGPSAQYF
>TRBJ2-3|TRBV27|.
CASSSPGQGTDTQYF
>TRBJ2-3|TRBV9|.
CASSVEVAGLTDTQYF
>TRBJ1-3|TRBV6-1|once
CASSGGSQWHF
>TRBJ2-7|TRBV5-6|.
CASSLRGTYTYEQYF
>TRBJ2-7|TRBV30|.
CAWSRGGYEQYF
>TRBJ1-1|TRBV6-4|.
CASSEKTGWGTEAFF
>TRBJ2-7|TRBV9|.
CASSVGVSEPYEQYF
>TRBJ1-5|TRBV19|.
CASSSDREYNQPQHF
>TRBJ1-2|TRBV18|.
CASSPLRGPYGYTF
>TRBJ2-1|TRBV5-1|.
CASSLSDQGDEQFF
>TRBJ2-5|TRBV7-9|.
CSSSSVNSGRPFQETQYF
>TRBJ2-5|TRBV7-2|.
CASSPSSGRARETQYF
>TRBJ2-1|TRBV7-2|.
CASSLDSGSRYEQFF
>TRBJ2-3|TRBV5-1|.
CASSPRQGMGLNTQYF
>TRBJ1-1|TRBV6-5|few
CASSYSGEGAFF
>TRBJ1-1|TRBV29-1|.
CSALDSHTEAFF
>TRBJ2-7|TRBV27|.
CASSTMTGFRYEQYF
>TRBJ2-7|TRBV29-1|.
CSGRVSSEQYF
>TRBJ2-7|TRBV6-5|.
CASSPTGGVYEQYF
>TRBJ1-1|TRBV18|.
CASSPLSAGMNTEAFF
>TRBJ2-3|TRBV6-6|.
CASRPTSGVLTDTQYF
>TRBJ2-1|TRBV19|few
CASSIASGRAGEQFF